Included here is one T cell receptor beta chain sequence, with context. This record belongs to a study of control samples from healthy donors and cancer patients. Data came from immunoSEQ multiplex PCR; TCRdb stores just in-frame clones and leaves some out. Here the sample spans roughly 180,000 clones, 94% being singletons. Germline V CDR1 and CDR2: LGHDT, YNNKEL (reference sequence). CDR3 length equals 14 residues. V was trimmed by 4 bases and J by 4 bases, leaving 13 bases between them. Sequenced: blood. The V and J genes are TRBV3-1 (or the pseudogene TRBV3-2) and TRBJ2-5; D unresolved. This receptor was taken from a woman aged 18-29 years in good health. The CDR3 bases are TGTGCCAGCAGCCCGCTCCGAGGCGGAGAGACCCAGTACTTC. Encoded protein: CASSPLRGGETQYF.